Each of the 4 T cell receptor beta chains below was sequenced from the same sample in a study of blood T cells in healthy people across ages. For the second PCR, which ran for roughly 7 to 11 cycles, a sample-barcoded 5' primer and a J-beta primer mix were used. TCRdb reanalysed the 5' RACE reads using MiXCR and keeps one entry per CDR3 protein. Of 500,000 to 600,000 distinct CDR3 sequences in the sample, 27% were seen once. Sequencing was done on a sample of blood. The source of these receptors is a woman in her seventies in good health.

The V gene is TRBV15, the J gene TRBJ1-3, with D possibly matching TRBD1 (5 bases). Germline lookup yields CDR1 LNHNV and CDR2 YYDKDF (reference sequence). The CDR3 contains 16 residues. With 10 bases removed from V and 0 bases from J, the gap between germline ends came to 19 bases. The CDR3 DNA reads as TGTGCCAGGGGACTGAGAGGCTCAAGCTCTGGAAACACCATATATTTT. Protein: CARGLRGSSSGNTIYF.

The V call is TRBV20-1, the J call TRBJ2-3; a weak D match, TRBD2 (7 bases). CDR1 is DFQATT and CDR2 is SNEGSKA in the germline V gene (reference sequence). This CDR3 has 15 residues. The V end lost 6 bases, the J end lost 2 bases, and 18 bases lay between the germline ends. The CDR3 DNA sequence: TGCAGTGCCCTCAAACCCGCGGGGGCCACAGATACGCAGTATTTT. This codes for CSALKPAGATDTQYF.

This clonotype was observed a few times. The chain has TRBV29-1 and TRBJ1-1; D is unclear. The germline V gene encodes CDR1 SQVTM and CDR2 ANQGSEA. Trimming took 6 bases from V and 5 from J, leaving 19 bases between them. This CDR3 is 14 amino acids long. The DNA of the CDR3 is TGCAGCGTGACCCCTAGGGCCTCTGAAACTGAAGCTTTCTTT. Translating gives CSVTPRASETEAFF.

This clonotype was picked up a small number of times. The J gene is TRBJ1-3, the V gene TRBV3-1; D perhaps matches TRBD1 (5 bases). Germline V gene data show CDR1 as LGHDT and CDR2 as YNNKEL (reference sequence). The CDR3 runs to 12 residues. The V and J ends lost 6 bases and 10 bases respectively, with 13 bases between them. CDR3 bases: TGTGCCAGCAGTATCGTCGGGGGGACCATATATTTT. Translating gives CASSIVGGTIYF.